These 14 T cell receptor beta chains share one sample of origin, sequenced in a study of shared clonotypes between healthy human individuals. Profiled with immunoSEQ multiplex PCR; TCRdb holds only in-frame clones, not every one. The sample includes some 2 million clones, about 95% of them seen just once. CD45RO-negative CD8 cells positively selected for CCR7 made up the naive population, which excluded terminally differentiated effector memory CD45RA+ cells. Material for sequencing was naive CD8+ T cells sorted from blood. These receptors were taken from a man aged 18 to 29 in good health.

The CDR3 DNA sequence: TGCGCCAGCAGCTTTCGCCTAGCGGGAGTTGGGACAGATACGCAGTATTTT. It encodes CASSFRLAGVGTDTQYF. This rearrangement joins TRBV5-1 to TRBJ2-3; 10 positions agree with TRBD2. CDR3 size: 17 residues. The germline V gene encodes CDR1 SGHRS and CDR2 YFSETQ. J gave up 3 bases and V 2 bases, and 9 bases lay outside the gene matches.

The chain links TRBV9 to TRBJ1-2; possibly TRBD1 for D (6 bases). The CDR3 extends over 16 amino acids. Trimming took off 3 bases at V and 1 base at J, with 16 bases between the two ends. Germline V gene sequence: CDR1 SGDLS, CDR2 YYNGEE. The CDR3 here is CASSASRDTYNYGYTF. CDR3 nucleotide sequence: TGTGCCAGCAGCGCCTCCCGGGACACCTATAACTATGGCTACACCTTC.

The chain is built from TRBV2 and TRBJ1-2; TRBD1 might be the D (5 bases). The CDR3 contains 12 residues. Germline V CDR1 and CDR2: SNHLY, FYNNEI. Trimming removed 8 bases at V and 4 bases at J, with 11 bases between. The CDR3 here is CASAGTPYGYTF. DNA of the CDR3: TGTGCCAGCGCCGGGACCCCCTATGGCTACACCTTC.

For this clone: At the DNA level, this CDR3 is encoded by other sequences in the same sample as well. The CDR3 protein is CASSYPGYGYTF. CDR3 sequence (DNA): TGTGCCAGCAGTTATCCAGGCTATGGCTACACCTTC. The chain is built from TRBV6-5 and TRBJ1-2; unclear D gene. CDR3 length: 12 amino acids. From germline, CDR1 is MNHEY and CDR2 SVGAGI. V was shortened by 3 bases and J by 4 bases, with 6 bases between the two germline ends.

The CDR3 DNA sequence: TGTGCCAGCAGTGAAGAGCGGGGAATAGGGTACGAGCAGTACTTC. Protein product: CASSEERGIGYEQYF. J is TRBJ2-7 and V is TRBV2; TRBD2 agrees at 7 bases. Germline-derived CDR1 and CDR2 are SNHLY and FYNNEI. The CDR3 consists of 15 residues. V shed 1 base and J 4 bases; nucleotides not matched to a gene: 7. Together with reference TRBV2 and TRBJ2-7, the CDR3 gives the full variable domain: EPEVTQTPSHQVTQMGQEVILRCVPISNHLYFYWYRQILGQKVEFLVSFYNNEISEKSEIFDDQFSVERPDGSNFTLKIRSTKLEDSAMYFCASSEERGIGYEQYFGPGTRLTVT.

The V gene is TRBV5-1, the J gene TRBJ2-7, with D hard to call. Germline CDR1 is SGHRS and CDR2 is YFSETQ. This CDR3 is 14 amino acids long. V was pared by 1 base and J by 0 bases, with 8 bases between. The CDR3 nucleotides read TGCGCCAGCAGCTTGAGAGCGTCCTCCTACGAGCAGTACTTC. It yields the protein CASSLRASSYEQYF. The full variable domain, completed using reference TRBV5-1 and TRBJ2-7, is KAGVTQTPRYLIKTRGQQVTLSCSPISGHRSVSWYQQTPGQGLQFLFEYFSETQRNKGNFPGRFSGRQFSNSRSEMNVSTLELGDSALYLCASSLRASSYEQYFGPGTRLTVT.

This sequence joins TRBV5-1 and TRBJ2-1; 12 bases are a match to TRBD2. Losses at the gene ends were 0 bases for V and 5 bases for J; bases not matched to a gene: 6. CDR1 and CDR2 (germline): SGHRS, YFSETQ. CDR3 length: 17 amino acids. CDR3 protein: CASSLALTSGGNNEQFF. DNA for the CDR3: TGCGCCAGCAGCTTGGCCTTGACTAGCGGGGGAAACAATGAGCAGTTCTTC.

The chain joins TRBV9 to TRBJ2-7; D is ambiguous. Trimming took 3 bases from V and 2 from J, leaving 12 bases between them. Germline CDR1 and CDR2: SGDLS and YYNGEE. The CDR3 has 14 residues. CDR3 residues: CASSAYSNPYEQYF. CDR3 coding DNA: TGTGCCAGCAGCGCCTATTCTAATCCCTACGAGCAGTACTTC. Combining the CDR3 with reference TRBV9 and TRBJ2-7 gives the whole variable domain DSGVTQTPKHLITATGQRVTLRCSPRSGDLSVYWYQQSLDQGLQFLIQYYNGEERAKGNILERFSAQQFPDLHSELNLSSLELGDSALYFCASSAYSNPYEQYFGPGTRLTVT.

Note on this clone: This sample includes further DNA sequences coding for the same CDR3. The CDR3 sequence: CASSSDRGYEQYF. The CDR3 bases are TGTGCCAGCAGCTCTGACAGGGGCTACGAGCAGTACTTC. The chain recombines TRBV7-9 with TRBJ2-7, with 8 bases aligning to TRBD1. This CDR3 contains 13 residues. Germline V gene sequence: CDR1 SEHNR, CDR2 FQNEAQ (reference sequence). V trimming: 4 bases; J trimming: 3 bases; junction bases outside the gene matches: 2.

Concerning this clone: This sample includes further DNA sequences coding for the same CDR3. The chain has TRBV5-1 and TRBJ2-7; the match to TRBD1 covers 7 bases. The CDR3 runs to 14 residues. Trimming took 0 bases from V and 2 from J; bases not matched to a gene: 2. The germline V gene has CDR1 SGHRS and CDR2 YFSETQ. For the CDR3, the DNA is TGCGCCAGCAGCTTGGGGGACAGTGCCTACGAGCAGTACTTC. Translated: CASSLGDSAYEQYF.

This chain uses TRBV14 with TRBJ2-1; tentatively, D is TRBD2 (8 bases). Trimming stripped 4 bases from V and 5 bases from J, with 15 bases between. The CDR3 length is 15 residues. The germline gives CDR1 SGHDN, CDR2 FVKESK. DNA of the CDR3: TGTGCCAGCAGCCCGTACAGGGGACTAGACAATGAGCAGTTCTTC. Translation gives CASSPYRGLDNEQFF.

The chain combines TRBV2 with TRBJ2-3; D remains ambiguous. Germline CDR1 and CDR2: SNHLY and FYNNEI. This CDR3 region has 15 residues. Trimming pared 4 bases from V and 0 bases from J, leaving 11 bases between. Here the CDR3 DNA reads TGTGCCAGCAGTGCTGACGGTTCTAGCACAGATACGCAGTATTTT. Its protein product is CASSADGSSTDTQYF.

The gene calls are TRBV4-1 and TRBJ2-5; TRBD1 is a possible D gene (6 bases). The germline V and J ends were trimmed by 0 bases and 1 base, with 12 bases remaining between them. This CDR3 contains 16 residues. In germline, CDR1 is MGHRA, CDR2 YSYEKL. CDR3 in amino acids: CASSQEPDRSQETQYF. CDR3 in DNA: TGCGCCAGCAGCCAAGAACCGGACAGATCCCAAGAGACCCAGTACTTC.

A note on this clone: The same CDR3 is also encoded by other DNA sequences in this sample. The V gene is TRBV2, the J gene TRBJ2-1, with 9 bases aligning to TRBD1. Trimming cost V 5 bases and J 2 bases; bases outside gene matches: 4. Germline V gene lookup returns CDR1 SNHLY and CDR2 FYNNEI. The CDR3 loop spans 15 amino acids. The chain's CDR3 is CASSPGQGTYNEQFF. The CDR3, as DNA: TGTGCCAGCAGTCCGGGACAGGGCACCTACAATGAGCAGTTCTTC.